A selection of T cell receptor beta chains follows, all from one sample in a study of OX40 agonist ivuxolimab in advanced cancers. Only in-frame clones appear in the TCRdb table, and some are missing; sequencing was by immunoSEQ multiplex PCR. Here the sample spans 55,000 to 80,000 clones, about 91% being singletons. Sample: CD4+ or CD8+ T cells sorted from blood, taken in a trial of the OX40 agonist ivuxolimab. All receptors derive from an adult with an advanced solid tumor such as melanoma, head and neck, liver or kidney cancer. The CDR3 runs from the conserved cysteine through the conserved F or W. Fields, in order: D gene, V gene, J gene, clone size, CDR3 DNA, CDR3 protein. A D gene is named only where the DNA matches it firmly. Where a row states a size, it is once, few, many or the class of an expanded clone; other rows omit it.

TRBD2,TRBV9,TRBJ2-7,.,TGTGCCAGCAGCGTAGGCGGGGGGCCCTACGAGCAGTACTTC,CASSVGGGPYEQYF
.,TRBV19,TRBJ2-7,.,TGTGCCAGTAGTGAGGCCGCCTCCTACGAGCAGTACTTC,CASSEAASYEQYF
.,TRBV19,TRBJ1-1,.,TGTGCCAGTAGTACCGGGGGCCCCACTGAAGCTTTCTTT,CASSTGGPTEAFF
.,TRBV25-1,TRBJ1-1,.,TGTGCCAGCAGTGTTACAGGGTTTGGAGCTTTCTTT,CASSVTGFGAFF
.,TRBV19,TRBJ1-5,medium-sized,TGTGCCAGTAGTATAGGCCTAGCGCCCCAGCATTTT,CASSIGLAPQHF
TRBD2,TRBV28,TRBJ2-5,.,TGTGCCAGCATCCCCTCCAGCGGGATTAGAGAGACCCAGTACTTC,CASIPSSGIRETQYF
.,TRBV6-1,TRBJ2-7,.,TGTGCCAGCATAGGGCACCCCGACACCTACGAGCAGTACTTC,CASIGHPDTYEQYF
TRBD1,TRBV5-4,TRBJ1-2,.,TGTGCCAGCAGCAGGGGGACAGGGGGCCGGGGCTACACCTTC,CASSRGTGGRGYTF
TRBD2,TRBV9,TRBJ2-3,.,TGTGCCAGCAGCGCCGGGGGACTAGCGGGGACAGATACGCAGTATTTT,CASSAGGLAGTDTQYF
TRBD2,TRBV27,TRBJ2-1,.,TGTGCCAGCAGTTCGGGCCTTCTGGCGGGAGGCCTCTCCTACAATGAGCAGTTCTTC,CASSSGLLAGGLSYNEQFF
.,TRBV5-8,TRBJ1-5,.,TGTGCCAGCAGCTTATCACCGTATAGCAATCAGCCCCAGCATTTT,CASSLSPYSNQPQHF
.,TRBV6-1,TRBJ2-7,.,TGTGCCAGCAGTGAAGCACCACCGGGACGTGTCGTCCCTAGACCCTACGAGCAGTACTTC,CASSEAPPGRVVPRPYEQYF
TRBD2,TRBV15,TRBJ2-1,.,TGTGCCACCAGCCCGACCCTAGCGGGAGCATACAATGAGCAGTTCTTC,CATSPTLAGAYNEQFF
.,TRBV7-8,TRBJ1-2,once,TGTGCCAGCAGCTTAGTACAGACACCCTATGGCTACACCTTC,CASSLVQTPYGYTF
.,TRBV29-1,TRBJ2-5,.,TGCAGCGTCTCCGCTGGGGAGACCCAGTACTTC,CSVSAGETQYF
.,TRBV9,TRBJ2-7,.,TGTGCCAGCAGCGTAACCGGGGGTAGCTCCTACGAGCAGTACTTC,CASSVTGGSSYEQYF
TRBD1,TRBV30,TRBJ2-1,.,TGTGCCTGGAGTGCCGGGACAGGGGATGAGCAGTTCTTC,CAWSAGTGDEQFF
.,TRBV9,TRBJ2-6,.,TGTGCCAGCAGCGATGGGGGACGGGTCTCTGGGGCCAACGTCCTGACTTTC,CASSDGGRVSGANVLTF
.,TRBV6-1,TRBJ1-2,.,TGTGCCAGCACCGAGGACGGGGGAAACTATGGCTACACCTTC,CASTEDGGNYGYTF
.,TRBV27,TRBJ1-3,.,TGTGCCAGCAGTTTAATGGCTGGAAACACCATATATTTT,CASSLMAGNTIYF
TRBD1,TRBV7-9,TRBJ2-3,.,TGTGCCAGCAGCACCGGACAGGCCACAGATACGCAGTATTTT,CASSTGQATDTQYF
.,TRBV7-8,TRBJ2-3,.,TGTGCCAGCAGCTTGGTCTCCGATACGCAGTATTTT,CASSLVSDTQYF
.,TRBV4-2,TRBJ2-7,.,TGTGCCAGCAGCCACAGACTGGCCTACGAGCAGTACTTC,CASSHRLAYEQYF
.,TRBV18,TRBJ1-5,.,TGTGCCAGCTCACCCGCCCCTCTCCCATATAGCAATCAGCCCCAGCATTTT,CASSPAPLPYSNQPQHF
.,TRBV11-2,TRBJ2-2,.,TGTGCCAGCAGCTTAGGGGTGGGGCAGCGGATCGGCGGGGAGCTGTTTTTT,CASSLGVGQRIGGELFF
.,TRBV5-1,TRBJ2-2,.,TGCGCCAGCAGCTCCTTGGGACTCACGAACACCGGGGAGCTGTTTTTT,CASSSLGLTNTGELFF
TRBD1,TRBV19,TRBJ2-3,.,TGTGCCAGTAAACGGGACAGTATCACAGATACGCAGTATTTT,CASKRDSITDTQYF
.,TRBV18,TRBJ1-2,.,TGTGCCAGCCAACCGGGACGCGGCTATGGCTACACCTTC,CASQPGRGYGYTF
.,TRBV10-3,TRBJ1-3,.,TGTGCCATCAGTGAGTCTGGGGGCAGCTCTGGAAACACCATATATTTT,CAISESGGSSGNTIYF
TRBD1,TRBV5-1,TRBJ2-1,once,TGCGCCAGCAGAGCTTCGAGGGACAGTTACAATGAGCAGTTCTTC,CASRASRDSYNEQFF
.,TRBV28,TRBJ2-7,.,TGTGCCAGCAGTTTATGGGGGGCGTACGAGCAGTACTTC,CASSLWGAYEQYF
.,TRBV2,TRBJ2-3,.,TGTGCCAGCAGCGAGACTAGGTCTCTAGGGACAGATACGCAGTATTTT,CASSETRSLGTDTQYF
.,TRBV29-1,TRBJ1-2,.,TGCAGCGTTTGGGACCAATGGAACTATGGCTACACCTTC,CSVWDQWNYGYTF
.,TRBV19,TRBJ1-6,.,TGTGCCAGTAGTATAGCCCTTAATTCACCCCTCCACTTT,CASSIALNSPLHF
TRBD2,TRBV5-1,TRBJ2-1,few,TGCGCCAGCAGCTTGGGAGCGGGGATCAGCAATGAGCAGTTCTTC,CASSLGAGISNEQFF
.,TRBV27,TRBJ1-1,.,TGTGCCAGCAGTCGAGGACAGCGCGGGGACACTGAAGCTTTCTTT,CASSRGQRGDTEAFF
.,TRBV11-2,TRBJ2-3,.,TGTGCCAGCAGCTTAGGCGGAGGTACGCAGTATTTT,CASSLGGGTQYF
.,TRBV7-6,TRBJ1-5,.,TGTGCCAGCAGCCCTTGGCAGGGCAATCAGCCCCAGCATTTT,CASSPWQGNQPQHF
.,TRBV7-9,TRBJ2-5,.,TGTGCCAGCAGCGAGATCCAGGTGGGGCGGGAACAAGAGACCCAGTACTTC,CASSEIQVGREQETQYF
.,TRBV20-1,TRBJ2-3,.,TGCAGTGCTAGCCAGGGAGATACGCAGTATTTT,CSASQGDTQYF
TRBD1,TRBV14,TRBJ1-1,once,TGTGCCAGCAGCCAAGATACGAGGAGACAGGGTATGAACACTGAAGCTTTCTTT,CASSQDTRRQGMNTEAFF
.,TRBV19,TRBJ2-2,.,TGTGCCAGTAGTATTCCGGGGACCGGGGAGCTGTTTTTT,CASSIPGTGELFF
.,TRBV4-2,TRBJ2-7,.,TGTGCCAGCAGCCAAGAAGATGTAGCAACTATTTCCTACGAGCAGTACTTC,CASSQEDVATISYEQYF
.,TRBV5-1,TRBJ1-5,.,TGCGCCAGAAAAGGATATAACAGGGTCAATCAGCCCCAGCATTTT,CARKGYNRVNQPQHF
.,TRBV6-1,TRBJ2-7,.,TGTGCCAGCACGGGGATTGTGGACGAGCAGTACTTC,CASTGIVDEQYF
TRBD2,TRBV4-2,TRBJ2-5,.,TGTGCCAGCAGCCAGACTAGCGGGATGCAGACCCAGTACTTC,CASSQTSGMQTQYF
.,TRBV19,TRBJ1-5,.,TGTGCCAGTAGTATGGGGAATCAGCCCCAGCATTTT,CASSMGNQPQHF
.,TRBV6-5,TRBJ2-7,.,TGTGCCAGCAGTTACTCATGGGGGTCCTACGAGCAGTACTTC,CASSYSWGSYEQYF
.,TRBV4-2,TRBJ1-5,.,TGTGCCAGCAGCCAAGATTTGCGGGAATATAGTCAGCCCCAGCATTTT,CASSQDLREYSQPQHF
TRBD1,TRBV9,TRBJ2-3,.,TGTGCCAGCAGCGGAACAGGGGAGACGCAGTATTTT,CASSGTGETQYF
TRBD2,TRBV27,TRBJ2-7,few,TGTGCCAGCAGTTGGGGGGGTAGCTCCTACGAGCAGTACTTC,CASSWGGSSYEQYF
TRBD1,TRBV7-9,TRBJ2-2,.,TGTGCCAGCAGCTTCCGGGACAGGGGCAAGGGGGAGCTGTTTTTT,CASSFRDRGKGELFF
.,TRBV30,TRBJ1-1,.,TGTGCCTGGATTAACAGGGAGGCTTTCTTT,CAWINREAFF
TRBD1,TRBV5-1,TRBJ1-6,.,TGCGCCAGCAGCCTCGGACAGGACCCCCGTTATAATTCACCCCTCCACTTT,CASSLGQDPRYNSPLHF
.,TRBV7-9,TRBJ2-7,.,TGTGCCAGCAGCAAGGCTCCGGGGGCGTCCTACGAGCAGTACTTC,CASSKAPGASYEQYF